This T cell receptor beta chain is drawn from a study of response to subunit inactivated influenza vaccine. Whole-study results and caveats: Few new T cells, the authors suggested, are recruited by each seasonal influenza vaccination.

Ten or more counts support this clonotype. What it recognizes is unknown. The V end lost 2 bases, the J end lost 0 bases, and 8 bases lay between the germline ends. The germline CDR1 and CDR2 sequences are SGDLS and YYNGEE. The CDR3 extends over 15 amino acids. TCRdb redid the calling of the RT-PCR reads with MiXCR, one entry per CDR3 protein. The sample includes approximately 530,000 distinct CDR3 sequences, around 7.9% seen only once; the top ten take around 14%. The receptor's source is a man between 50 and 70 years old who received an inactivated influenza vaccine. Sample: PBMCs from blood, taken roughly 24 months after vaccination. This chain joins TRBV9 and TRBJ2-2; a weak D match, TRBD2 (6 bases). The CDR3 here is CASSVGGSNTGELFF. The CDR3 DNA reads TGTGCCAGCAGCGTCGGGGGTTCGAACACCGGGGAGCTGTTTTTT.